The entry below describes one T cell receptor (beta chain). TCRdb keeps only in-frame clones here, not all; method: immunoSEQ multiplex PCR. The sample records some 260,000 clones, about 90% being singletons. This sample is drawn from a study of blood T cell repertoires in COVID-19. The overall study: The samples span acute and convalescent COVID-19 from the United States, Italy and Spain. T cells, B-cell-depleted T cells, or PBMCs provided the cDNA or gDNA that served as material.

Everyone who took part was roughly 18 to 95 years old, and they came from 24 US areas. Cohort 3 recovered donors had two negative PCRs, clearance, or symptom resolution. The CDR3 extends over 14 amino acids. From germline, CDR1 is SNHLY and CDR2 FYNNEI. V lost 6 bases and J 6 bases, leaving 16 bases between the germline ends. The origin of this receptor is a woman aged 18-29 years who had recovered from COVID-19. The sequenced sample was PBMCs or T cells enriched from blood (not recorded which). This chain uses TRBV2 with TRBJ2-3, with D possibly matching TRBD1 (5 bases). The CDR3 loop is CASSAGKVKDTQYF. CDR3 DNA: TGTGCCAGCAGCGCAGGGAAAGTGAAGGATACGCAGTATTTT.